The 30 T cell receptor beta chains reported below all come from one sample, sequenced in a study of blood T cell repertoires in COVID-19 (dated by TCRdb to the early 2020s). The library was made by the immunoSEQ multiplex PCR assay. The source is immuneACCESS, and TCRdb retained only in-frame sequences with V and J called. Part of the clones is not carried over; for the studies checked, unresolved V genes explain less than half of this, and the remainder is unexplained. The table for this sample lists around 100,000 clones; over 75% of them were counted only once. The ten biggest clones cover approximately 6.2% of the sample. Sequenced material: peripheral blood. These receptors originate from a human donor in a cohort sampled during active COVID-19.

This clone was found once. V gene TRBV6-5 combines with J gene TRBJ2-7, with 7 bases matching TRBD2. Trimming took 2 bases from V and 2 from J; bases not matched to a gene: 9. The CDR3 is made up of 16 amino acids. Germline lookup yields CDR1 MNHEY and CDR2 SVGAGI. CDR3 residues: CASSYTGGGLPYEQYF. The CDR3 nucleotides read TGTGCCAGCAGTTACACTGGGGGGGGGTTACCCTACGAGCAGTACTTC.

The J gene is TRBJ1-2, the V gene TRBV5-1, with D maybe TRBD1 (6 bases). The CDR3 runs to 12 residues. The ends were cut back, 3 bases at V and 4 bases at J, with 7 bases in the middle. Germline V CDR1 and CDR2: SGHRS, YFSETQ. CDR3 bases: TGCGCCAGCAGCTGGGACACCTATGGCTACACCTTC. Protein sequence: CASSWDTYGYTF.

J is TRBJ2-1 and V is TRBV12-5; D may be TRBD2 (5 bases). The germline V and J ends were trimmed by 9 bases and 7 bases, with 34 bases remaining between them. The CDR3 runs to 19 residues. Germline-derived CDR1 and CDR2 are LGHNT and FRNRAP. This chain's CDR3 is CASGPRTRMFGDSRNEQFF. The CDR3 DNA reads TGTGCTAGCGGACCCCGGACTCGGATGTTCGGGGATTCAAGGAATGAGCAGTTCTTC.

The chain carries TRBV5-1 and TRBJ1-2; D unresolved. V lost 1 base to trimming and J lost 2 bases, with 12 bases between them. Germline values: CDR1 SGHRS, CDR2 YFSETQ. The CDR3 sequence is 15 residues long. For the CDR3, the DNA is TGCGCCAGCAGCTTGACTGCGCAAGCAAACTATGGCTACACCTTC. Residues: CASSLTAQANYGYTF.

The rearrangement links TRBV28 to TRBJ2-2, with TRBD1 as a possible D gene (5 bases). The germline CDR1 and CDR2 sequences are MDHEN and SYDVKM. This CDR3 spans 15 amino acids. Deletions cut 3 bases from V and 1 base from J, with 9 bases between. Here the CDR3 DNA reads TGTGCCAGCAGTTTGCACACAGGGAACACCGGGGAGCTGTTTTTT. Protein sequence: CASSLHTGNTGELFF.

V gene TRBV10-3 combines with J gene TRBJ1-2, with 7 bases lining up with TRBD1. V lost 4 bases to trimming and J lost 7 bases; unmatched junction nucleotides: 6. CDR3 size: 13 residues. The germline V gene encodes CDR1 ENHRY and CDR2 SYGVKD. In DNA form, the CDR3 reads TGTGCCATCAGTGGACAGGGTGAAAGTGGCTACACCTTC. Protein sequence: CAISGQGESGYTF.

The chain uses TRBV28 and TRBJ1-1; TRBD1 agrees at 9 bases. With 1 base clipped from V and 2 bases from J, the junction kept 2 bases outside the gene matches. The germline V gene encodes CDR1 MDHEN and CDR2 SYDVKM. The length of the CDR3 is 15 residues. The CDR3 region is CASSLYRGQNTEAFF. The DNA of the CDR3 is TGTGCCAGCAGTTTATACAGGGGGCAAAACACTGAAGCTTTCTTT.

This clone was observed a single time. This chain joins TRBV5-3 and TRBJ1-1, with a weak D call TRBD1 (6 bases). TRBV5-3 is given ORF status, its function remaining uncertain. Trimming took 2 bases from V and 0 from J, leaving 11 bases between them. This CDR3 comprises 15 residues. The CDR3 DNA reads as TGTGCCAGAAGCTTAACCGGGACATTGAACACTGAAGCTTTCTTT. Translation gives CARSLTGTLNTEAFF.

The V and J genes are TRBV3-1 (or the pseudogene TRBV3-2) and TRBJ1-1; perhaps TRBD1 as D (5 bases). The CDR3 is made up of 16 amino acids. Germline CDR1 is LGHDT and CDR2 is YNNKEL (reference sequence). Trimming pared 0 bases from V and 1 base from J, leaving 12 bases between. The CDR3 region is CASSQDQGWGNTEAFF. CDR3 nucleotide sequence: TGTGCCAGCAGCCAAGATCAGGGTTGGGGGAACACTGAAGCTTTCTTT.

This clone was observed once. The chain employs TRBV5-6 and TRBJ2-3; 7 positions match TRBD1. This CDR3 spans 15 amino acids. CDR1 and CDR2 from the germline V gene are SGHDT and YYEEEE. Trimming removed 6 bases from V and 2 bases from J; junction bases left unmatched: 9. CDR3 in amino acids: CASTSGDRYTDTQYF. In DNA, the CDR3 is TGTGCCAGCACTTCCGGGGACAGATACACAGATACGCAGTATTTT.

The rearrangement links TRBV4-2 to TRBJ2-1, with a weak D call TRBD2 (5 bases). From germline, CDR1 is LGHNA and CDR2 YNFKEQ. The CDR3 contains 16 residues. Trimming left V 0 bases short and J 3 bases short, with 12 bases between. The CDR3 loop is CASSQDLRVGYNEQFF. CDR3 sequence (DNA): TGTGCCAGCAGCCAAGATCTGCGGGTGGGCTACAATGAGCAGTTCTTC.

J is TRBJ1-4 and V is TRBV5-1; 7 bases match TRBD1. The CDR3 covers 16 residues. The J segment lost 7 bases and the V segment lost 5 bases, leaving 14 bases of the junction unmatched. Germline V gene lookup returns CDR1 SGHRS and CDR2 YFSETQ. The CDR3 bases are TGCGCCAGCAGTTCGGGGATGGGACAGTTGTTTGAAAAACTGTTTTTT. This codes for CASSSGMGQLFEKLFF.

CDR3 sequence: CASSDRAGQGGVEAFF. The DNA of the CDR3 is TGTGCCAGCAGTGACCGGGCCGGACAGGGGGGTGTGGAAGCTTTCTTT. This chain uses TRBV6-1 with TRBJ1-1; 10 bases map to TRBD1. This CDR3 contains 16 residues. Germline CDR1 is MNHNS and CDR2 is SASEGT. The junction had 12 bases not matched to a gene; V was cut back by 3 bases and J by 8 bases.

V is TRBV27 and J is TRBJ2-5; maybe TRBD1 (6 bases). Germline V gives CDR1 MNHEY, CDR2 SMNVEV (reference sequence). V shed 2 bases and J shed 5 bases, with 18 bases lying between them. CDR3 length: 16 residues. The CDR3 sequence is CASSLQVPDSEETQYF. CDR3 DNA sequence: TGTGCCAGCAGTTTACAAGTCCCGGACAGTGAGGAGACCCAGTACTTC.

In this sample, this clone turned up once. The rearrangement joins TRBV28 to TRBJ1-2, with 10 bases fitting TRBD1. This CDR3 comprises 14 residues. V shed 4 bases and J 9 bases; nucleotides not matched to a gene: 8. The germline gives CDR1 MDHEN, CDR2 SYDVKM. CDR3 amino acids: CASSSGTGVFSYTF. In DNA form, the CDR3 reads TGTGCCAGCAGTTCCGGGACAGGGGTTTTTAGCTACACCTTC.

The chain employs TRBV19 and TRBJ1-2; 7 bases map to TRBD1. The ends lost 7 bases at V and 2 bases at J; junction bases unmatched: 7. This CDR3 region has 14 residues. The V gene's germline CDR1 is LNHDA and CDR2 SQIVND (reference sequence). The CDR3 DNA sequence: TGTGCCAGTACCGCACAACAGGGGAACTATGGCTACACCTTC. Encoded protein: CASTAQQGNYGYTF.

V gene TRBV12-3 or TRBV12-4 combines with J gene TRBJ1-4; D gene ambiguous. The V end was cut by 3 bases, the J end by 8 bases, with 7 bases between. This CDR3 spans 12 amino acids. CDR3 residues: CASSFSGEKLFF. The CDR3 nucleotides read TGTGCCAGCAGTTTTTCGGGGGAAAAACTGTTTTTT.

This chain links TRBV19 with TRBJ2-1; 8 bases fit TRBD1. CDR1 LNHDA and CDR2 SQIVND come from the germline V gene (reference sequence). This CDR3 spans 14 amino acids. With V trimmed by 5 bases and J by 5 bases, 5 bases remained unmatched. CDR3 protein: CASSPRTGNNEQFF. CDR3 DNA: TGTGCCAGTAGTCCCAGGACAGGGAACAATGAGCAGTTCTTC.

The DNA for the CDR3 is TGTGCCAGCAGTGACTTAGCTAGCGGGGTCCTAGCCAAAAACATTCAGTACTTC. This gives the protein CASSDLASGVLAKNIQYF. The V call is TRBV6-4, the J call TRBJ2-4, with 9 bases identical to TRBD2. The junction had 7 bases not matched to a gene; V was cut back by 1 base and J by 0 bases. Germline-derived CDR1 and CDR2 are MRHNA and SNTAGT. The CDR3 totals 18 residues.

This clone was observed a single time. J is TRBJ1-2 and V is TRBV6-5; 7 bases fit TRBD1. V dropped 0 bases and J dropped 4; count of bases not matched to a gene: 8. This CDR3 has 16 residues. Per the germline V gene, CDR1 is MNHEY and CDR2 is SVGAGI. CDR3 residues: CASSYSGSGGTYGYTF. CDR3 in DNA: TGTGCCAGCAGTTACTCTGGTTCAGGGGGGACCTATGGCTACACCTTC.

V gene TRBV2 combines with J gene TRBJ1-1; TRBD1 is a possible D gene (6 bases). The V gene's germline CDR1 is SNHLY and CDR2 FYNNEI. This CDR3 spans 14 amino acids. V was cut by 6 bases and J by 2 bases, with 13 bases left in between. For the CDR3, the DNA is TGTGCCAGCAGGTTCAGGGGTCATAACACTGAAGCTTTCTTT. Translation: CASRFRGHNTEAFF. Full variable domain (outside the CDR3, taken from reference TRBV2 and TRBJ1-1): EPEVTQTPSHQVTQMGQEVILRCVPISNHLYFYWYRQILGQKVEFLVSFYNNEISEKSEIFDDQFSVERPDGSNFTLKIRSTKLEDSAMYFCASRFRGHNTEAFFGQGTRLTVV.

V and J are TRBV28 and TRBJ1-1; D possibly corresponds to TRBD1 (6 bases). V lost 5 bases, J lost 3 bases, and 16 bases lay in between. CDR3 length: 15 residues. Germline loops: CDR1 MDHEN, CDR2 SYDVKM. The CDR3 nucleotides are TGTGCCAGCAGTCCTTCACAGGGTCTGGACACTGAAGCTTTCTTT. Translated, it gives CASSPSQGLDTEAFF.

Of note for this clone: The junction and the germline gene differ at one end; a read error may be behind it. CDR3 region: CASSQEVLAGGPPLF. CDR3 DNA: TGTGCCAGCAGCCAAGAGGTACTAGCGGGGGGCCCCCCCCTCTTC. The chain is built from TRBV3-1 (or the pseudogene TRBV3-2) and TRBJ2-1; 12 bases are a match to TRBD2. Germline CDR1 is LGHDT and CDR2 is YNNKEL (reference sequence). The CDR3 loop spans 15 amino acids.

The sample holds one count of this clone. The genes are TRBV4-1 and TRBJ2-2; D is perhaps TRBD2 (7 bases). The CDR3 length is 17 residues. In germline, CDR1 is MGHRA, CDR2 YSYEKL. V was cut by 3 bases and J by 0 bases, with 14 bases left in between. The CDR3 reads CASSQAWGGPNTGELFF. CDR3 in DNA: TGCGCCAGCAGCCAGGCGTGGGGGGGGCCGAACACCGGGGAGCTGTTTTTT.

The chain is built from TRBV28 and TRBJ1-1; maybe TRBD1 (6 bases). Looked up from germline, CDR1 is MDHEN and CDR2 is SYDVKM. The CDR3 has 14 amino acids. Trimming left V 3 bases short and J 0 bases short, with 8 bases between. DNA for the CDR3: TGTGCCAGCAGTTTTACAGGGTTGAACACTGAAGCTTTCTTT. As protein: CASSFTGLNTEAFF.

The chain combines TRBV7-9 with TRBJ2-5; 9 positions match TRBD1. V shed 5 bases, J shed 4 bases, and the junction held 8 bases outside the gene matches. The CDR3 runs to 15 residues. Germline V gives CDR1 SEHNR, CDR2 FQNEAQ (reference sequence). CDR3 sequence reads: CASSLGQGRIETQYF. The CDR3 nucleotides read TGTGCCAGCAGCCTAGGACAGGGGAGGATAGAGACCCAGTACTTC.

The chain has TRBV7-9 and TRBJ2-6; D call uncertain. The CDR3 runs 14 residues. The germline V gene has CDR1 SEHNR and CDR2 FQNEAQ (reference sequence). V lost 5 bases, J lost 4 bases, and 9 bases lay in between. This CDR3 is CASSPGTGANVLTF. Here the CDR3 DNA reads TGTGCCAGCAGCCCGGGTACCGGGGCCAACGTCCTGACTTTC.

This chain joins TRBV6-5 and TRBJ2-7, with 8 bases matching TRBD1. Germline lookup yields CDR1 MNHEY and CDR2 SVGAGI. Trimming cost V 6 bases and J 2 bases; bases outside gene matches: 9. The CDR3 has 15 residues. CDR3 in DNA: TGTGCCAGCAGGCGAAAAGGGACAGGCCCCTACGAGCAGTACTTC. Protein: CASRRKGTGPYEQYF.

This clone turned up a few times. The chain uses TRBV6-2 or TRBV6-3 and TRBJ1-5; 9 bases are shared with TRBD1. The germline CDR1 and CDR2 sequences are MNHEY and SVGEGT. J was trimmed by 6 bases and V by 3 bases; bases with no gene match: 6. The CDR3 is made up of 15 amino acids. The CDR3: CASSYLRTGVQPQHF. The CDR3, as DNA: TGTGCCAGCAGTTATTTGAGGACAGGGGTTCAGCCCCAGCATTTT.

The DNA of the CDR3 is TGTGCCAGCAGCTTATCCGGGACTAGGAAAGAGACCCAGTACTTC. Translation: CASSLSGTRKETQYF. J is TRBJ2-5 and V is TRBV7-8, with 8 bases fitting TRBD2. V dropped 2 bases and J dropped 3; count of bases not matched to a gene: 5. This CDR3 comprises 15 residues. Germline V gene data show CDR1 as SGHVS and CDR2 as FQNEAQ.